The source of this T cell receptor (beta chain) is a study of shared clonotypes between healthy human individuals. Study-level findings and limits: Limited genetic and exposure-history diversity came from having few donors.

CDR3 length: 15 amino acids. Trimming took off 2 bases at V and 3 bases at J, with 11 bases between the two ends. From germline, CDR1 is SGHRS and CDR2 YFSETQ. Turning to this clone: Its antigen remains unknown.

Produced via immunoSEQ multiplex PCR; TCRdb's table is partial and in-frame only. This sample yields fewer than 1.4 million clones, of which around three quarters are seen a single time; roughly 0.55% belongs to the top ten. A CD45RA-negative memory subset and a CD45RA+ naive subset were separated from the CD4+ cells. This clonotype was sampled from a man between 18 and 35 years old in good health. Some clones in this sample may be carry-over from other donors' samples. V is TRBV5-1 and J is TRBJ2-2; a weak D match, TRBD1 (6 bases). The material sequenced was memory CD4+ T cells from PBMCs. Regarding subset: CD45RA-negative fraction. The CDR3 nucleotides are TGCGCCAGCAGCTTACCAGGGGTGGACACCGGGGAGCTGTTTTTT. The encoded protein is CASSLPGVDTGELFF.